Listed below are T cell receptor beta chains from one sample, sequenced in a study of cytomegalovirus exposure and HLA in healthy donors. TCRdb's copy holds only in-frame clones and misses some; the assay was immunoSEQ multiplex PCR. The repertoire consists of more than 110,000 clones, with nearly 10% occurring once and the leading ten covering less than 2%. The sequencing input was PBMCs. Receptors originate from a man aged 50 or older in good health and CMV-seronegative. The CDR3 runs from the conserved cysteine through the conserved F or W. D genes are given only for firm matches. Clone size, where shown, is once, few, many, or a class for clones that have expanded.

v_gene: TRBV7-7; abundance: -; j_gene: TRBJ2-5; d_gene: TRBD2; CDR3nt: TGTGCTAGCAGCCCCGGCCCTCTGCGGGGGGAGACCCAGTACTTC; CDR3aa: CASSPGPLRGETQYF
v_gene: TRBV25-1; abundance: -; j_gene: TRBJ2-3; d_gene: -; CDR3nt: TGTGCCAGCAACTTTCCCGGTAGCCTCACAGATACGCAGTATTTT; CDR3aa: CASNFPGSLTDTQYF
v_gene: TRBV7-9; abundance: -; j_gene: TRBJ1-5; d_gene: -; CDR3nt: TGTGCCAGCAGCTTAGCGCAGTACGGGAATCAGCCCCAGCATTTT; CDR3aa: CASSLAQYGNQPQHF
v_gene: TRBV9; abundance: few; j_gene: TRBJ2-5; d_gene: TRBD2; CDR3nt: TGTGCCAGCAGCGTTACCGGGACTAGCGGGAGTGAGACCCAGTACTTC; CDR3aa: CASSVTGTSGSETQYF
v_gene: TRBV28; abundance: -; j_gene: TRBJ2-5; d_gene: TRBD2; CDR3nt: TGTGCCAGCAGTTTAAGGGCGGGGGGCCAAGAGACCCAGTACTTC; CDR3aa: CASSLRAGGQETQYF
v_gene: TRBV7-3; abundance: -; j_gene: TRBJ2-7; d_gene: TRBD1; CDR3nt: TGTGCCAGCAGCCCTCGCCCCCGACAGGGTTGGTACGAGCAGTACTTC; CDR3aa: CASSPRPRQGWYEQYF
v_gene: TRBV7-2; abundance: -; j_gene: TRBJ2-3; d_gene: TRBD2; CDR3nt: TGTGCCAGCAACTTACTTGGAATAGCGGGCATGACAAGCACAGATACGCAGTATTTT; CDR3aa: CASNLLGIAGMTSTDTQYF
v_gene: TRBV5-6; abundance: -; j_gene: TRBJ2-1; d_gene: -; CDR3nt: TGTGCCAGCAGCTGGGGGCGGGAGCTCTACAATGAGCAGTTCTTC; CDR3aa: CASSWGRELYNEQFF
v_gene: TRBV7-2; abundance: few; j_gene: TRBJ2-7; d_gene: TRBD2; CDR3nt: TGTGCCAGCAGCGGCGGGGGGATCTCCTACGAGCAGTACTTT; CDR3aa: CASSGGGISYEQYF
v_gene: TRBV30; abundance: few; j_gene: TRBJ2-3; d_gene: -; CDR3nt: TGTGCCTGGAGTGTAGGGGGTAACGATACGCAGTATTTT; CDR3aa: CAWSVGGNDTQYF
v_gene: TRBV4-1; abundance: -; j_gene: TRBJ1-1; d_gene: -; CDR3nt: TGCGCCAGCAGCCAAGGTCGGGTGGGGAACACTGAAGCTTTCTTT; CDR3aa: CASSQGRVGNTEAFF
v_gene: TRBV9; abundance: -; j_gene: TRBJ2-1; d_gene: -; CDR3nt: TGTGCCAGCAGCGTATCGGTCGGGGACTCGACGGATGAGCAGTTCTTC; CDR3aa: CASSVSVGDSTDEQFF
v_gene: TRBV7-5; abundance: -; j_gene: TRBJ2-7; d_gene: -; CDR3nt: TGTGCCAGACGAGTCTACGAGCAGTACTTC; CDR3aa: CARRVYEQYF
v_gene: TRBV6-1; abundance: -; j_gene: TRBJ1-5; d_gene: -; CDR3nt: TGTGCCAGCATTTTTGGGGGCGGCAATCAGCCCCAGCATTTT; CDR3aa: CASIFGGGNQPQHF
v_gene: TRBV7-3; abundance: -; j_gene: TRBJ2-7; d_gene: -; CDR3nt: TGTGCCAGCAGCTTAAAACCAGGTCCAACCTACGAGCAGTACTTC; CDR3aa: CASSLKPGPTYEQYF
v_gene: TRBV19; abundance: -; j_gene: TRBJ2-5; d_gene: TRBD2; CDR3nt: TGTGCCAGTAGTTGGGCTAGCGGGAGCCCGAGGGGGGAGACCCAGTACTTC; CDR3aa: CASSWASGSPRGETQYF
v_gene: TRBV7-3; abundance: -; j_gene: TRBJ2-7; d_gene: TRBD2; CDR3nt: TGTGCCAGCAGCCGACTAGCGGGAAACGAGCAGTACTTC; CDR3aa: CASSRLAGNEQYF
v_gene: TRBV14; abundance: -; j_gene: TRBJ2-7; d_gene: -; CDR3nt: TGTGCCAGCAGCCAAATAGCGGTCGGGATTACCTACGAGCAGTACTTC; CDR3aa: CASSQIAVGITYEQYF
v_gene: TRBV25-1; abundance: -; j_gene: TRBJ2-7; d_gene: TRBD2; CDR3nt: TGTGCCAGCTCTCTGGGACTAGACTCCTACGAGCAGTACTTC; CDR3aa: CASSLGLDSYEQYF
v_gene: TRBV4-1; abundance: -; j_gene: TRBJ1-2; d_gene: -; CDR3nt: TGCGCCAGCAGCCCCTCCTCGGCCGAGGGTGGCTATTATGGCTACACCTTC; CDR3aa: CASSPSSAEGGYYGYTF
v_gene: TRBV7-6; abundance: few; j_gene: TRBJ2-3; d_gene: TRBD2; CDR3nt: TGTGCCAGCAGTTCCGATGGGGGACTAGCCTCAGATACGCAGTATTTT; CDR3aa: CASSSDGGLASDTQYF
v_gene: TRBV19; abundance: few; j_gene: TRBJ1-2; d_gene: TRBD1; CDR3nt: TGTGCCAGTAGTCCACGGACAGGGGATGGCTACACCTTC; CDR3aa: CASSPRTGDGYTF
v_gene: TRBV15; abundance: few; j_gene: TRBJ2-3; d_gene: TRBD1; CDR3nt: TGTGCCACCAGCCCCCGGAAAGGGGGCGCGGAGACGCAGTATTTT; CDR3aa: CATSPRKGGAETQYF
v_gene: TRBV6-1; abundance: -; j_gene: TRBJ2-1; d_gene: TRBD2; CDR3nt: TGTGCCAGCACGCGCGGGGGGGCGAGTGAGCAGTTCTTC; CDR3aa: CASTRGGASEQFF
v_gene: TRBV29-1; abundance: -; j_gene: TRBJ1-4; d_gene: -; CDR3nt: TGCAGCGTTAAAGTTGCGAGGTTAACTAATGAAAAACTGTTTTTT; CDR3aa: CSVKVARLTNEKLFF
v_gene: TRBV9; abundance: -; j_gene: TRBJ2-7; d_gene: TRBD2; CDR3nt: TGTGCCAGCAGCGTAGGTGGGACTAGCGACTACGAGCAGTACTTC; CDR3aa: CASSVGGTSDYEQYF
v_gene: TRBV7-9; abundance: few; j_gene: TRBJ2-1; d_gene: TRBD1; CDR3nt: TGTGCCAGCAGCACCCGGGGGACAGGGGCCGCCCCAGAGCAGTTCTTC; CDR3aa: CASSTRGTGAAPEQFF
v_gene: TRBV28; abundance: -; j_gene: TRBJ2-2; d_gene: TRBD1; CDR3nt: TGTGCCAGCAGCCGAGGGGGCCTCGGGGAGCTGTTTTTT; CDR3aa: CASSRGGLGELFF